The 3 T cell receptor beta chains below come from one sample, sequenced in a study of STAT5B mutations in CD4+ large granular lymphocyte leukemia. Assay used: immunoSEQ multiplex PCR; TCRdb lists only in-frame clones, some missing. Of around 35,000 clones detected, 70% to 90% appear once; the ten largest clones hold roughly 3.2%. Sequenced: CD4+ T cells from blood buffy coats. The receptor set was obtained from a human donor in good health.

This clone was seen a handful of times. V and J are TRBV5-5 and TRBJ1-2; TRBD1 matches at 7 bases. Trimming took 5 bases from V and 0 from J; bases not matched to a gene: 7. Looked up from germline, CDR1 is SGHKS and CDR2 is YYEKEE (reference sequence). The length of the CDR3 is 15 residues. CDR3 loop: CASSYTGTANYGYTF. Here the CDR3 DNA reads TGTGCCAGCAGTTACACCGGGACAGCTAACTATGGCTACACCTTC.

The chain combines TRBV5-1 with TRBJ1-1; D perhaps matches TRBD1 (5 bases). V dropped 2 bases and J dropped 1 base, with 6 bases sitting between them. CDR1 and CDR2 (germline): SGHRS, YFSETQ. CDR3 length: 13 residues. The CDR3 DNA follows: TGCGCCAGCAGCTTCGGACAGAACACTGAAGCTTTCTTT. Its protein product is CASSFGQNTEAFF.

V and J are TRBV11-3 and TRBJ2-5; TRBD1 might be the D (6 bases). V lost 6 bases, J lost 4 bases, and 12 bases lay in between. The CDR3 extends over 13 amino acids. The germline CDR1 and CDR2 sequences are SGHNT and YENEEA. The CDR3 sequence: CASSSRTAETQYF. The CDR3 nucleotides read TGTGCCAGCAGTTCAAGGACAGCAGAGACCCAGTACTTC.